This T cell receptor beta chain was observed in a study of patients and donors after allogeneic stem cell transplantation. MiXCR was run by TCRdb on the RT-PCR reads, yielding one entry per CDR3 protein. The data show approximately 410,000 distinct CDR3 sequences, with roughly 17% seen just once and 7.2% held by the top ten. This clonotype was detected a few times. The length of the CDR3 is 11 residues. Germline V lookup: CDR1 MGHDK, CDR2 SYGVNS. With 8 bases removed from V and 4 bases from J, the gap between germline ends came to 6 bases. The chain joins TRBV25-1 to TRBJ2-1; D may be TRBD1 (6 bases). The receptor comes from a human donor who was either an allogeneic HSCT recipient or a stem cell or donor lymphocyte infusion donor (not recorded which). It is not recorded whose cells these are; they may come from a transplant donor. Sequenced sample: blood, either unsorted or a sorted T cell fraction (not recorded which). As DNA, the CDR3 is TGTGCCAGCGACAGGTACAATGAGCAGTTCTTC. Protein sequence: CASDRYNEQFF.